The 21 T cell receptor beta chains in this list originate from one sample, sequenced in a study of blood T cell repertoires in COVID-19. Here immunoSEQ multiplex PCR was the method, and the copy in TCRdb shows in-frame clones only, minus some. The data show 200,000 to 250,000 clones, about 79% seen once. Material for sequencing was peripheral blood. These receptors were collected from a man aged 50 to 60 with active or convalescent COVID-19.

The V call is TRBV15, the J call TRBJ2-2, with D uncertain. The CDR3 totals 14 residues. The V end lost 0 bases, the J end lost 3 bases, and 5 bases lay between the germline ends. Germline CDR1 is LNHNV and CDR2 is YYDKDF (reference sequence). The CDR3 sequence is CATSRDQYTGELFF. CDR3 coding DNA: TGTGCCACCAGCAGAGATCAATACACCGGGGAGCTGTTTTTT.

The table lists this clone with a few counts. The J gene is TRBJ1-2, the V gene TRBV4-2; 9 bases fit TRBD1. J was trimmed by 8 bases and V by 3 bases; bases with no gene match: 4. Germline CDR1 reads LGHNA; CDR2 reads YNFKEQ. The CDR3 sequence is 13 residues long. The CDR3 region has the DNA TGTGCCAGCAGCCATCCGGACAGGGGAGGCTACACCTTC. Amino acids: CASSHPDRGGYTF.

This chain joins TRBV6-5 and TRBJ2-3, with D perhaps TRBD1 (7 bases). Germline-derived CDR1 and CDR2 are MNHEY and SVGAGI. The CDR3 covers 15 residues. Trimming stripped 6 bases from V and 2 bases from J, with 15 bases between. CDR3 amino acids: CASSRQGGSTDTQYF. In nucleotides, the CDR3 is TGTGCCAGCAGCCGACAGGGAGGATCCACAGATACGCAGTATTTT.

This sequence joins TRBV7-2 and TRBJ2-7; 8 bases match TRBD1. Looked up from germline, CDR1 is SGHTA and CDR2 is FQGNSA. The CDR3 is 15 residues long. J lost 6 bases, V lost 0 bases, and 7 bases had no gene match. CDR3 coding DNA: TGTGCCAGCAGCTTAGCAGGACAGGGAGTGGGCGAGCAGTACGTC. The encoded protein is CASSLAGQGVGEQYV.

The V call is TRBV6-5, the J call TRBJ2-3; D might be TRBD2 (7 bases). CDR1 is MNHEY, CDR2 SVGAGI, per germline. V shed 6 bases and J shed 4 bases, with 14 bases lying between them. The length of the CDR3 is 14 residues. The CDR3 protein is CASSGTGGADTQYF. The DNA of the CDR3 is TGTGCCAGCAGCGGGACGGGGGGCGCAGATACGCAGTATTTT.

This chain joins TRBV7-3 and TRBJ1-6; TRBD1 is a possible D gene (5 bases). The CDR3 loop spans 15 amino acids. Germline-derived CDR1 and CDR2 are SGHTA and FQGTGA. V lost 1 base, J lost 8 bases, and 12 bases lay in between. In DNA, the CDR3 is TGTGCCAGCAGCTTAATCGGGGGAGGGGATTCACCCCTCCACTTT. It specifies CASSLIGGGDSPLHF.

CDR3 DNA sequence: TGTGCCAGTAGTATCCGGGACAGGCCCCCCACTGAAGCTTTCTTT. Translating it yields CASSIRDRPPTEAFF. The chain couples TRBV19 to TRBJ1-1, with 8 bases matching TRBD1. The CDR3 is 15 amino acids. The J segment lost 4 bases and the V segment lost 3 bases, leaving 7 bases of the junction unmatched. Germline-derived CDR1 and CDR2 are LNHDA and SQIVND (reference sequence).

The CDR3 here is CASSLGPQGGDETEAFF. In DNA, the CDR3 is TGCGCCAGCAGCTTGGGACCCCAGGGCGGGGACGAGACTGAAGCTTTCTTT. The chain couples TRBV5-1 to TRBJ1-1, with a possible D match to TRBD1 (5 bases). The CDR3 runs to 17 residues. V was clipped by 0 bases and J by 5 bases, with 20 bases between them. Germline CDR1 is SGHRS and CDR2 is YFSETQ.

The V and J genes are TRBV19 and TRBJ2-6; TRBD1 aligns across 9 bases. The J segment lost 0 bases and the V segment lost 4 bases, leaving 13 bases of the junction unmatched. CDR3 length: 20 amino acids. Looked up from germline, CDR1 is LNHDA and CDR2 is SQIVND (reference sequence). CDR3 bases: TGTGCCAGTAGTAAAGGAGGGGACAGGGCCCTCTTCTCTGGGGCCAACGTCCTGACTTTC. Residues: CASSKGGDRALFSGANVLTF.

This sequence joins TRBV21-1 and TRBJ2-7; the listed D gene, TRBD2, was not tested against the DNA. TRBV21-1 is assigned pseudogene status. This CDR3 region has 15 residues. This chain's CDR3 is CASSNLAPFSYEQYF. The CDR3, as DNA: TGTGCCAGCAGCAATCTAGCGCCGTTCTCCTACGAGCAGTACTTC.

This clone has more than one count but fewer than ten. V and J are TRBV28 and TRBJ2-1; D perhaps matches TRBD2 (6 bases). The germline V gene has CDR1 MDHEN and CDR2 SYDVKM. The CDR3 runs 17 residues. V lost 5 bases to trimming and J lost 6 bases, with 23 bases between them. The CDR3 reads CASSTFVGGFFRNEQFF. CDR3 DNA sequence: TGTGCCAGCAGTACTTTTGTGGGGGGTTTCTTCCGCAATGAGCAGTTCTTC.

V and J are TRBV28 and TRBJ2-7; tentatively, D is TRBD2 (5 bases). The CDR3 has 12 amino acids. Germline CDR1 and CDR2: MDHEN and SYDVKM. V gave up 3 bases and J gave up 4 bases, with 7 bases separating them. The CDR3 coding sequence is TGTGCCAGCAGTTTGGGCGGGTACGAGCAGTACTTC. Protein product: CASSLGGYEQYF.

V gene TRBV5-1 combines with J gene TRBJ1-2; D unresolved. This CDR3 is built from 13 residues. Deletions cut 1 base from V and 3 bases from J, with 7 bases between. Germline V gene lookup returns CDR1 SGHRS and CDR2 YFSETQ. The CDR3 spells CASSLSPDYGYTF. The CDR3 DNA sequence: TGCGCCAGCAGCTTGAGTCCGGACTATGGCTACACCTTC.

By sample fraction, this clone is large. The V gene is TRBV28, the J gene TRBJ2-2; tentative D call: TRBD1 (5 bases). This CDR3 has 14 residues. The ends were cut back, 8 bases at V and 2 bases at J, with 12 bases in the middle. Germline V CDR1 and CDR2: MDHEN, SYDVKM. In DNA form, the CDR3 reads TGTGCCAGCGGATTGACAGATAACACCGGGGAGCTGTTTTTT. As protein: CASGLTDNTGELFF.

The rearrangement joins TRBV30 to TRBJ2-1; the D gene is possibly TRBD1 (5 bases). Per the germline V gene, CDR1 is GTSNPN and CDR2 is SVGIG (reference sequence). The CDR3 totals 14 residues. Trimming cost V 3 bases and J 14 bases, with 23 bases left between them. The CDR3 reads CAWRRPGNWGSKFF. CDR3 DNA: TGTGCCTGGAGAAGGCCAGGGAATTGGGGTTCGAAGTTCTTC.

V usage is TRBV5-4 and J usage is TRBJ2-1; 11 bases are shared with TRBD2. Germline V gene data show CDR1 as SGHNT and CDR2 as YYREEE (reference sequence). J was trimmed by 8 bases and V by 0 bases; bases with no gene match: 7. The CDR3 extends over 16 amino acids. In DNA form, the CDR3 reads TGTGCCAGCAGCTTGGTAGCGGGAGGGCCTAACGATGAGCAGTTCTTC. Protein sequence: CASSLVAGGPNDEQFF.

The chain joins TRBV5-5 to TRBJ1-1; 7 bases align to TRBD1. The CDR3 covers 13 residues. V lost 4 bases and J lost 5; bases outside the gene matches: 5. Looked up from germline, CDR1 is SGHKS and CDR2 is YYEKEE (reference sequence). For the CDR3, the DNA is TGTGCCAGCAGCCCGACAGGGAGGACTGAAGCTTTCTTT. Its protein is CASSPTGRTEAFF.

J is TRBJ2-2 and V is TRBV7-3, with D tentatively TRBD2 (6 bases). CDR1 is SGHTA, CDR2 FQGTGA, per germline. The length of the CDR3 is 15 residues. V gave up 8 bases and J gave up 4 bases, with 17 bases separating them. The CDR3 spells CASRRSGDGTGELFF. CDR3 in DNA: TGTGCCAGCCGAAGGTCGGGGGATGGCACCGGGGAGCTGTTTTTT.

The CDR3 region is CASSPGQGLMNTGELFF. The DNA for the CDR3 is TGTGCCAGCAGCCCCGGACAGGGCCTAATGAACACCGGGGAGCTGTTTTTT. This chain uses TRBV7-9 with TRBJ2-2; 8 nucleotides line up with TRBD1. The V gene's germline CDR1 is SEHNR and CDR2 FQNEAQ (reference sequence). Trimming removed 5 bases from V and 1 base from J; junction bases left unmatched: 9. There are 17 residues in the CDR3.

Notes on this clone: Other DNA variants within this sample encode the same CDR3. The chain recombines TRBV19 with TRBJ2-6; 8 positions agree with TRBD1. Trimming at V came to 4 bases and at J to 0 bases, leaving 2 bases not matched to a gene. The CDR3 spans 16 residues. The germline CDR1 and CDR2 sequences are LNHDA and SQIVND (reference sequence). CDR3 protein: CASSTGTGSGANVLTF. The CDR3 DNA sequence: TGTGCCAGTAGTACCGGGACAGGCTCTGGGGCCAACGTCCTGACTTTC.

This clone was seen more than once but under ten times. The CDR3 DNA reads as TGTGCCAGCAGTTCGCTTTCCCACGGAGCTTACACTGAAGCTTTCTTT. It encodes CASSSLSHGAYTEAFF. The chain employs TRBV27 and TRBJ1-1; D gene ambiguous. Trimming pared 4 bases from V and 3 bases from J, leaving 18 bases between. CDR1 is MNHEY, CDR2 SMNVEV, per germline (reference sequence). This CDR3 is built from 16 residues.